A selection of T cell receptor beta chains follows, all from one sample in a study of blood T cell repertoires in COVID-19. Assay: immunoSEQ multiplex PCR; the TCRdb copy retains only in-frame clones and omits some. Of about 140,000 clones listed, approximately 88% are singletons. Sequenced material: peripheral blood. These receptors were obtained from a man aged 70 or older with acute or convalescent COVID-19. Both conserved end residues are part of each CDR3. D genes are given only for firm matches. Not every row has a clone size; where given, it reads once, few, many or a size class.

>few|NA|TRBV19|TRBJ2-2
CASKEGLPNTGELFF
TGTGCCAGTAAAGAGGGACTCCCGAACACCGGGGAGCTGTTTTTT
>NA|NA|TRBV19|TRBJ2-5
CASSIAAGLVAETQYF
TGTGCCAGTAGTATAGCGGCCGGACTTGTTGCGGAGACCCAGTACTTC
>NA|TRBD1|TRBV2|TRBJ1-2
CASTEATGLHGYTF
TGTGCCAGCACAGAAGCGACAGGGTTGCATGGCTACACCTTC
>NA|TRBD2|TRBV5-4|TRBJ2-3
CASSTRTSGGTDTQYF
TGTGCCAGCAGCACTAGGACTAGCGGGGGAACAGATACGCAGTATTTT
>NA|NA|TRBV28|TRBJ2-5
CASRPRVEETQYF
TGTGCCAGCAGACCCAGGGTGGAAGAGACCCAGTACTTC
>NA|TRBD2|TRBV28|TRBJ2-1
CASRLPGLAINEQFF
TGTGCCAGCAGGCTACCGGGACTAGCGATCAATGAGCAGTTCTTC
>NA|NA|TRBV19|TRBJ1-5
CASSIVWTAESNQPQHF
TGTGCCAGTAGCATCGTCTGGACAGCTGAGAGCAATCAGCCCCAGCATTTT
>NA|NA|TRBV6-4|TRBJ1-2
CASSDPTQGNYGYTF
TGTGCCAGCAGTGACCCGACACAGGGTAACTATGGCTACACCTTC
>NA|TRBD2|TRBV19|TRBJ2-1
CASRRTSGSSYNEQFF
TGTGCCAGTAGAAGGACTAGCGGGAGCTCCTACAATGAGCAGTTCTTC
>NA|NA|TRBV2|TRBJ1-1
CASSVNKNMNTEAFF
TGTGCCAGCAGTGTTAACAAGAACATGAACACTGAAGCTTTCTTT
>NA|NA|TRBV18|TRBJ1-4
CASSRQGLNEKLFF
TGTGCCAGCTCACGTCAGGGCCTTAATGAAAAACTGTTTTTT
>NA|NA|TRBV6-6|TRBJ2-2
CASRNSVTGELFF
TGTGCCAGCAGGAACTCGGTGACCGGGGAGCTGTTTTTT
>NA|TRBD1|TRBV19|TRBJ2-6
CASSIILRQGLRKGANVLTF
TGTGCCAGTAGTATAATTTTACGACAGGGGCTTCGGAAGGGGGCCAACGTCCTGACTTTC
>NA|NA|TRBV18|TRBJ2-4
CASSPTDVPNIQYF
TGTGCCAGCTCACCAACAGACGTCCCAAACATTCAGTACTTC
>NA|NA|TRBV21-1|TRBJ1-1
CASSSHSNGEVLSTEAFF
TGTGCCAGCAGCTCGCATTCAAACGGGGAGGTCTTATCCACTGAAGCTTTCTTT
>NA|NA|TRBV6-5|TRBJ2-1
CASSYASTYNEQFF
TGTGCCAGCAGTTACGCCTCTACCTACAATGAGCAGTTCTTC
>NA|NA|TRBV15|TRBJ1-5
CATSRGQGIRNQPQHF
TGTGCCACCAGCAGAGGTCAGGGTATTCGCAATCAGCCCCAGCATTTT
>once|NA|TRBV19|TRBJ1-2
CASIGAGARYGYTF
TGTGCCAGTATTGGGGCGGGGGCGAGATATGGCTACACCTTC
>NA|TRBD1|TRBV27|TRBJ1-5
CASSSQGYQPQHF
TGTGCCAGCAGTTCACAGGGGTATCAGCCCCAGCATTTT
>NA|NA|TRBV7-2|TRBJ2-7
CASSLYTGRSNEQYF
TGTGCCAGCAGCTTATATACAGGGCGGAGCAACGAGCAGTACTTC
>NA|TRBD2|TRBV3-1/TRBV3-2|TRBJ2-4
CASSPTSGVGGNIQYF
TGTGCCAGCAGCCCCACTAGCGGGGTGGGGGGGAACATTCAGTACTTC
>NA|TRBD2|TRBV5-5|TRBJ2-5
CASSGEASGRKETQYF
TGTGCCAGCAGCGGGGAGGCTAGCGGGAGAAAAGAGACCCAGTACTTC
>NA|NA|TRBV6-2/TRBV6-3|TRBJ2-3
CASSKTGGQSDTQYF
TGTGCCAGCAGCAAAACGGGGGGCCAGTCCGATACGCAGTATTTT
>NA|NA|TRBV12-3/TRBV12-4|TRBJ1-2
CASSLRRGEGYTF
TGTGCCAGCAGTTTAAGGAGGGGCGAGGGCTACACCTTC
>NA|TRBD2|TRBV5-1|TRBJ2-1
CASSPAGGRNEQFF
TGCGCCAGCAGCCCAGCGGGAGGTCGCAATGAGCAGTTCTTC
>NA|TRBD1|TRBV7-9|TRBJ2-2
CASSLSGQAKLFF
TGTGCCAGCAGCTTATCGGGACAGGCGAAGCTGTTTTTT
>NA|TRBD1|TRBV5-6|TRBJ1-4
CASSLWDSRDEKLFF
TGTGCCAGCAGCTTGTGGGACAGCCGAGATGAAAAACTGTTTTTT
>NA|TRBD1|TRBV5-1|TRBJ1-1
CASSRGQNTMNTEAFF
TGCGCCAGCAGCCGGGGACAGAATACTATGAACACTGAAGCTTTCTTT
>NA|NA|TRBV6-1|TRBJ2-3
CASSEGLGSDTQYF
TGTGCCAGCAGTGAAGGACTCGGGTCAGATACGCAGTATTTT
>NA|NA|TRBV28|TRBJ1-4
CASSIPSYNEKLFF
TGTGCCAGCAGTATTCCCTCTTATAATGAAAAACTGTTTTTT
>NA|NA|TRBV7-8|TRBJ1-4
CASSPGGMRELFF
TGTGCCAGCAGCCCCGGCGGAATGAGGGAACTGTTTTTT
>NA|NA|TRBV5-4|TRBJ1-6
CASSLGFGGSLHF
TGTGCCAGCAGCCTGGGATTCGGGGGATCCCTCCACTTT
>NA|TRBD1|TRBV9|TRBJ2-7
CASSVGQGVIDEQYF
TGTGCCAGCAGCGTAGGACAGGGTGTCATTGACGAGCAGTACTTC
>NA|NA|TRBV5-1|TRBJ2-1
CASSPPENEQFF
TGCGCCAGCAGCCCCCCCGAGAATGAGCAGTTCTTC
>few|TRBD2|TRBV10-2|TRBJ2-1
CASSFSPSGGAHEQFF
TGCGCCAGCAGTTTTTCTCCTAGCGGGGGGGCCCATGAGCAGTTCTTC
>NA|NA|TRBV11-2|TRBJ2-1
CASSQGTVSYNEQFF
TGTGCCAGCAGCCAGGGGACGGTCTCCTACAATGAGCAGTTCTTC
>NA|NA|TRBV19|TRBJ2-7
CASSLTGTYEQYF
TGTGCCAGTAGTCTCACCGGGACCTACGAGCAGTACTTC
>NA|NA|TRBV7-9|TRBJ1-2
CASSSLGAVDYGYTF
TGTGCCAGCAGCTCCCTGGGGGCGGTGGACTATGGCTACACCTTC
>NA|TRBD2|TRBV7-7|TRBJ2-3
CASSLGLAGGLTDTQYF
TGTGCCAGCAGCTTGGGACTAGCGGGGGGACTCACAGATACGCAGTATTTT
>NA|NA|TRBV24-1|TRBJ2-7
CATWATSYEQYF
TGTGCCACATGGGCGACCTCCTACGAGCAGTACTTC
>once|NA|TRBV3-1/TRBV3-2|TRBJ2-3
CASSQVWVGGKSSDTQYF
TGTGCCAGCAGCCAAGTCTGGGTGGGGGGTAAATCATCGGATACGCAGTATTTT
>NA|TRBD1|TRBV5-1|TRBJ2-7
CASSFISTGTRQYF
TGCGCCAGCAGCTTCATTTCGACAGGGACGAGGCAGTACTTC
>NA|NA|TRBV6-5|TRBJ1-4
CATATGNSEKLFF
TGTGCCACCGCGACAGGAAACAGTGAAAAACTGTTTTTT
>NA|TRBD2|TRBV6-5|TRBJ2-1
CASRGTSGRVDEQFF
TGTGCCAGCAGGGGGACTAGCGGGAGGGTAGATGAGCAGTTCTTC